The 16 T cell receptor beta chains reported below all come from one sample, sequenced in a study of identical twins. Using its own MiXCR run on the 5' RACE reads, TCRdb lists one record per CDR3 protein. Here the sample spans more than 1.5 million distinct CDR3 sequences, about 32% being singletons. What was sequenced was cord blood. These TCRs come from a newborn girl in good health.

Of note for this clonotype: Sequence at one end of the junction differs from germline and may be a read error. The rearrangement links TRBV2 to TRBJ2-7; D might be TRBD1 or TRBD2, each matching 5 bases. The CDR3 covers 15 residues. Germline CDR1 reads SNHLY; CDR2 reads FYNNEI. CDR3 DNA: TGTGCCAGCAGGAGACTGGGGGAAGGCTCCTACGAGCGGTACTTC. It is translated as CASRRLGEGSYERYF.

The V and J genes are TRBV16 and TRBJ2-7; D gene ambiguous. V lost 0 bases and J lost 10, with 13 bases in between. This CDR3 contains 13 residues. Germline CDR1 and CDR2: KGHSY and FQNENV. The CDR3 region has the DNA TGTGCCAGCAGCCAATCAGTGGTATTGATTCAGTACTTC. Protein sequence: CASSQSVVLIQYF.

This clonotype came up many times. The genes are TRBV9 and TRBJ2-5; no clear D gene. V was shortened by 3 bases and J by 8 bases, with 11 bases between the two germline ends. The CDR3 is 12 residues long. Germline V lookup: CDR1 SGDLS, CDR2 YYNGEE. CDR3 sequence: CASSDWVGTQYF. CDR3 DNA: TGTGCCAGCAGCGATTGGGTGGGAACCCAGTACTTC.

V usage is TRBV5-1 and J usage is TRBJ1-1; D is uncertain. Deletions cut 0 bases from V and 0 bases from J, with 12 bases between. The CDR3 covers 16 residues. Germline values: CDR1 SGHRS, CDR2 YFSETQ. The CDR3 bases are TGCGCCAGCAGCTTGGTGGGCAAGACTCTGAACACTGAAGCTTTCTTT. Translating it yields CASSLVGKTLNTEAFF.

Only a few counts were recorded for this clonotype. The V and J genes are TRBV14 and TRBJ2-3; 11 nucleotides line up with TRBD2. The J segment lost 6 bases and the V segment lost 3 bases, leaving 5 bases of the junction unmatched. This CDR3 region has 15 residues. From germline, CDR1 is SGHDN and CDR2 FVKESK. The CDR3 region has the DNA TGTGCCAGCAGCCATTTGGGACTAGCGGTGGATACGCAGTATTTT. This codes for CASSHLGLAVDTQYF. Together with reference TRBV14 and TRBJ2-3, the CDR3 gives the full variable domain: EAGVTQFPSHSVIEKGQTVTLRCDPISGHDNLYWYRRVMGKEIKFLLHFVKESKQDESGMPNNRFLAERTGGTYSTLKVQPAELEDSGVYFCASSHLGLAVDTQYFGPGTRLTVL.

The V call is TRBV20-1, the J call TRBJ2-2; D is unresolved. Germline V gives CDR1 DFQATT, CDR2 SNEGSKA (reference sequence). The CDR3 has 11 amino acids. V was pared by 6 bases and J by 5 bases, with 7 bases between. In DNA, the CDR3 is TGCAGTGCGGGTAGGACCGGGGAGCTGTTTTTT. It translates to CSAGRTGELFF.

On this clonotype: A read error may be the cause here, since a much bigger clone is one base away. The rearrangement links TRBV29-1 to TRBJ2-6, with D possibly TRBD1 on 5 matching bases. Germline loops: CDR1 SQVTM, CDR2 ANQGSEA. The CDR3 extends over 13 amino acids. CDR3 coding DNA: TGCAGCGTTGGTCGGAATGGGGCCGACGTCCTGACTTTC. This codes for CSVGRNGADVLTF.

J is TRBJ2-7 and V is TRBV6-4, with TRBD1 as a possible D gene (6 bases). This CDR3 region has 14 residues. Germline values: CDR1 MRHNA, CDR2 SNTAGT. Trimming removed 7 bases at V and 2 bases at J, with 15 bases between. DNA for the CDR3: TGTGCCAGCACTCATAGGGACACAACCTACGAGCAGTACTTC. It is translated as CASTHRDTTYEQYF.

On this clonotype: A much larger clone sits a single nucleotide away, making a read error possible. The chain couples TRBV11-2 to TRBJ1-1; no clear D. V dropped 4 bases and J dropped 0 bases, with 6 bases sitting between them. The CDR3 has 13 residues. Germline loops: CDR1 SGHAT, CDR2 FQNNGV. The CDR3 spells CASSSKVNTEAFF. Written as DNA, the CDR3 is TGTGCCAGCAGCTCAAAGGTGAACACTGAAGCTTTCTTT.

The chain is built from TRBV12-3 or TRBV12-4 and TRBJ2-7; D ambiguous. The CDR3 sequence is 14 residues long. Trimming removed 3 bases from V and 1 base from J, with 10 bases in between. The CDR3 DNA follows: TGTGCCAGCAGTTTTCGGCCAGCGTCCTACGAGCAGTACTTC. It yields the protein CASSFRPASYEQYF.

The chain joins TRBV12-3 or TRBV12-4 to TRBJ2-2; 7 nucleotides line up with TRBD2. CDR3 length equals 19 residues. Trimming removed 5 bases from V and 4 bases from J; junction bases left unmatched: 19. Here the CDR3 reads CASSGEGGTKTLPTGELFF. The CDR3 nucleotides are TGTGCCAGCAGTGGAGAAGGTGGGACTAAGACCCTGCCCACCGGGGAGCTGTTTTTT.

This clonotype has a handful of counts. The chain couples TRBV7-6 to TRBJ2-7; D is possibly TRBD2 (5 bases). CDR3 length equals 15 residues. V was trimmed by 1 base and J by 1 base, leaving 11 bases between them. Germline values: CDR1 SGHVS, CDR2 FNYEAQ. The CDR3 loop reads CASSLGRGVSYEQYF. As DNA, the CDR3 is TGTGCCAGCAGCTTAGGTCGGGGAGTATCCTACGAGCAGTACTTC.

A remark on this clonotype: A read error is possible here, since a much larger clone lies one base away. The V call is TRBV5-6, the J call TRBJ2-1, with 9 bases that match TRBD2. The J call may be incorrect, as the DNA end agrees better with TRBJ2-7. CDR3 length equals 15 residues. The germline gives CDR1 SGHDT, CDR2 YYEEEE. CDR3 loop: CASSLGLADFNEQYF. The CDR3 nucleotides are TGTGCCAGCAGCTTGGGACTAGCGGACTTCAATGAGCAGTACTTC.

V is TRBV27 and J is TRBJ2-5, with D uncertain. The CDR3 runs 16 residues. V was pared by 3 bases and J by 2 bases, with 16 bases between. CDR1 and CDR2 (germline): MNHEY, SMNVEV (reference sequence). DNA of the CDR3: TGTGCCAGCAGTTTTCTACCACCCAGGTTACAAGAGACCCAGTACTTC. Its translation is CASSFLPPRLQETQYF.

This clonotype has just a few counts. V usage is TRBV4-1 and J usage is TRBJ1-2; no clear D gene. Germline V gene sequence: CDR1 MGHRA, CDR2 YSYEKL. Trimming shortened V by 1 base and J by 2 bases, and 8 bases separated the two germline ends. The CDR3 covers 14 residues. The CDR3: CASSQARWNYGYTF. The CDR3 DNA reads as TGCGCCAGCAGCCAAGCTCGGTGGAACTATGGCTACACCTTC.

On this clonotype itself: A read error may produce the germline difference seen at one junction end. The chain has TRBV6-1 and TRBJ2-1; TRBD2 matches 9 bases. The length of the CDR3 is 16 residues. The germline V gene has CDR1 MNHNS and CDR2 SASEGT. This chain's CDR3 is CACSGTRGRAYNEQFF. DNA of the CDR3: TGTGCCTGCAGTGGAACTCGCGGGAGGGCCTACAATGAGCAGTTCTTC.